This entry is about one T cell receptor (beta chain). What it recognizes is unknown. V lost 2 bases and J 10 bases, leaving 12 bases between the germline ends. CDR1 is SGHNT and CDR2 is YYREEE in the germline V gene (reference sequence). This CDR3 region has 12 residues. Before sequencing, viral peptide pools were used by the ViraFEST assay to expand antigen-specific CD4+ T cells. Following 10 days of culture, CD4+ T cells were isolated. All participants had two doses of either the BNT162b2 or mRNA-1273 vaccine. Cultivation was performed at 1.5 million to 2.5 million PBMC per well with approximately 9 IU/ml IL-2 and 9.5 to 10 ug/ml peptides added. The data originate from a study of vaccination effects on CD4 cells after COVID-19. The repertoire was sequenced with immunoSEQ multiplex PCR; TCRdb's copy has only in-frame clones and lacks some. Altogether roughly 27,000 clones are present, under 85% being singletons, with the ten largest covering roughly a sixth.

The rearrangement joins TRBV5-4 to TRBJ1-1; TRBD1 might be the D (6 bases). The clonotype comes from a human donor who received a COVID-19 vaccine. The source material was CD4+ T cells from PBMCs cultured with HCoV-OC43 spike peptides, sampled after COVID-19 vaccination. Subset specified: HCoV-OC43 spike overlapping peptide pool stimulation. The DNA for the CDR3 is TGTGCCAGCAGCTTACAGGGAAGGGCAGCTTTCTTT. This gives the protein CASSLQGRAAFF.